The 13 T cell receptor beta chains presented below share a single source sample, sequenced in a study of T-cell reconstitution after alpha-beta-depleted transplantation in children. Unique molecular identifiers were built into the TCRbeta library. TCRdb reanalysed the PCR reads using MiXCR and keeps one entry per CDR3 protein. The sample has around 530,000 distinct CDR3 sequences; about 33% are singletons. The sample consisted of PBMCs from the stem cell graft donor, taken from the stem cell graft. All receptors come from a human donor who donated a stem cell graft to a child with aplastic anemia.

This clonotype was detected a few times. The chain carries TRBV6-6 and TRBJ1-1; D is perhaps TRBD1 (5 bases). V lost 6 bases to trimming and J lost 11 bases, with 19 bases between them. CDR3 length equals 13 residues. CDR1 MNHNY and CDR2 SVGAGI come from the germline V gene (reference sequence). CDR3 region: CASRPGPYLTAFF. The CDR3 nucleotides are TGTGCCAGCAGACCGGGACCGTACCTAACGGCTTTCTTT.

V is TRBV7-2 and J is TRBJ2-5; possibly TRBD1 for D (5 bases). Germline values: CDR1 SGHTA, CDR2 FQGNSA. The CDR3 is 14 amino acids. V lost 5 bases to trimming and J lost 7 bases, with 17 bases between them. The CDR3 loop is CASSVNPGIGTQYF. CDR3 nucleotides: TGTGCCAGCAGCGTCAACCCAGGGATAGGGACCCAGTACTTC.

This clonotype was picked up a small number of times. V usage is TRBV12-3 or TRBV12-4 and J usage is TRBJ2-7; 7 nucleotides agree with TRBD1. J gave up 5 bases and V 5 bases, and 9 bases lay outside the gene matches. This CDR3 is built from 14 residues. The CDR3 protein is CASSPPGGRDEQYF. The CDR3 coding sequence is TGTGCCAGCAGTCCTCCAGGGGGAAGGGACGAGCAGTACTTC.

In this sample, this clonotype turned up a few times. V usage is TRBV7-2 and J usage is TRBJ1-5, with D possibly matching TRBD1 (5 bases). The germline gives CDR1 SGHTA, CDR2 FQGNSA. The CDR3 totals 14 residues. The ends were cut back, 5 bases at V and 3 bases at J, with 11 bases in the middle. The CDR3 sequence: CASSPGWNNQPQHF. The CDR3 nucleotides read TGTGCCAGCAGCCCAGGGTGGAACAATCAGCCCCAGCATTTT.

The chain couples TRBV5-1 to TRBJ1-5, with 7 nucleotides matching TRBD1. J lost 0 bases, V lost 5 bases, and 5 bases had no gene match. CDR3 size: 15 residues. Per the germline V gene, CDR1 is SGHRS and CDR2 is YFSETQ. The CDR3 sequence: CASRLTGTSNQPQHF. CDR3 nucleotides: TGCGCCAGCAGATTGACAGGGACTAGCAATCAGCCCCAGCATTTT. The variable domain in full, completed from reference TRBV5-1 and TRBJ1-5, reads KAGVTQTPRYLIKTRGQQVTLSCSPISGHRSVSWYQQTPGQGLQFLFEYFSETQRNKGNFPGRFSGRQFSNSRSEMNVSTLELGDSALYLCASRLTGTSNQPQHFGDGTRLSIL.

V and J are TRBV29-1 and TRBJ1-2; 7 positions agree with TRBD1. CDR1 and CDR2 from the germline V gene are SQVTM and ANQGSEA. CDR3 length: 14 residues. V was clipped by 3 bases and J by 3 bases; unmatched bases: 7. The CDR3 reads CSVDTWQGDYGYTF. The CDR3 bases are TGCAGCGTTGATACTTGGCAGGGGGACTATGGCTACACCTTC.

J is TRBJ1-3 and V is TRBV7-6; D gene ambiguous. Germline CDR1 reads SGHVS; CDR2 reads FNYEAQ. V shed 2 bases and J shed 3 bases, with 17 bases lying between them. This CDR3 region has 17 residues. DNA of the CDR3: TGTGCCAGCAGCTTACCCTGGCGGCAGGCCCATGGAAACACCATATATTTT. As protein: CASSLPWRQAHGNTIYF. Drawing the rest from reference TRBV7-6 and TRBJ1-3, the complete variable domain is GAGVSQSPRYKVTKRGQDVALRCDPISGHVSLYWYRQALGQGPEFLTYFNYEAQQDKSGLPNDRFSAERPEGSISTLTIQRTEQRDSAMYRCASSLPWRQAHGNTIYFGEGSWLTVV.

This clonotype appeared a few times. This rearrangement joins TRBV7-2 to TRBJ1-5; weak D call: TRBD1 (6 bases). CDR1 is SGHTA and CDR2 is FQGNSA in the germline V gene. The CDR3 runs 12 residues. With 4 bases removed from V and 7 bases from J, the gap between germline ends came to 8 bases. This CDR3 is CASSYQGQPQHF. In nucleotides, the CDR3 is TGTGCCAGCAGCTACCAGGGGCAGCCCCAGCATTTT.

The chain links TRBV2 to TRBJ1-1; D call uncertain. The CDR3 covers 13 residues. V shed 6 bases and J shed 6 bases, with 14 bases lying between them. Germline loops: CDR1 SNHLY, CDR2 FYNNEI. The CDR3 region is CASSGEAAAEAFF. CDR3 nucleotides: TGTGCCAGCAGCGGCGAGGCAGCTGCTGAAGCTTTCTTT.

V is TRBV7-2 and J is TRBJ1-2; 9 bases are a match to TRBD1. The V and J ends lost 3 bases and 8 bases, in that order; junction bases with no gene match: 4. Germline V gives CDR1 SGHTA, CDR2 FQGNSA. The CDR3 contains 13 residues. This CDR3 reads CASSFSGQGGYTF. CDR3 DNA: TGTGCCAGCAGCTTTTCGGGACAGGGCGGCTACACCTTC.

V gene TRBV5-4 combines with J gene TRBJ2-2; 8 nucleotides agree with TRBD2. Per germline, CDR1 SGHNT and CDR2 YYREEE (reference sequence). The junction had 8 bases not matched to a gene; V was cut back by 4 bases and J by 3 bases. The CDR3 sequence is 16 residues long. CDR3 residues: CASSLTSGLYTGELFF. The CDR3 DNA reads as TGTGCCAGCAGCCTCACTAGCGGACTCTACACCGGGGAGCTGTTTTTT.

This rearrangement joins TRBV7-2 to TRBJ2-5; 13 bases align to TRBD2. The CDR3 totals 17 residues. Germline CDR1 and CDR2: SGHTA and FQGNSA. J was trimmed by 4 bases and V by 5 bases; bases with no gene match: 10. CDR3 coding DNA: TGTGCCAGCAGCCCAGGGCCGGGACTAGCGGGAAGAGAGACCCAGTACTTC. Its translation: CASSPGPGLAGRETQYF. The variable domain in full, completed from reference TRBV7-2 and TRBJ2-5, reads GAGVSQSPSNKVTEKGKDVELRCDPISGHTALYWYRQSLGQGLEFLIYFQGNSAPDKSGLPSDRFSAERTGGSVSTLTIQRTQQEDSAVYLCASSPGPGLAGRETQYFGPGTRLLVL.

This chain links TRBV29-1 with TRBJ1-1; D ambiguous. Germline assignment: CDR1 SQVTM and CDR2 ANQGSEA. Trimming removed 7 bases at V and 1 base at J, with 10 bases between. This CDR3 has 12 residues. CDR3 bases: TGCAGCGCCCAAGAGGGGAACACTGAAGCTTTCTTT. Translating it yields CSAQEGNTEAFF.